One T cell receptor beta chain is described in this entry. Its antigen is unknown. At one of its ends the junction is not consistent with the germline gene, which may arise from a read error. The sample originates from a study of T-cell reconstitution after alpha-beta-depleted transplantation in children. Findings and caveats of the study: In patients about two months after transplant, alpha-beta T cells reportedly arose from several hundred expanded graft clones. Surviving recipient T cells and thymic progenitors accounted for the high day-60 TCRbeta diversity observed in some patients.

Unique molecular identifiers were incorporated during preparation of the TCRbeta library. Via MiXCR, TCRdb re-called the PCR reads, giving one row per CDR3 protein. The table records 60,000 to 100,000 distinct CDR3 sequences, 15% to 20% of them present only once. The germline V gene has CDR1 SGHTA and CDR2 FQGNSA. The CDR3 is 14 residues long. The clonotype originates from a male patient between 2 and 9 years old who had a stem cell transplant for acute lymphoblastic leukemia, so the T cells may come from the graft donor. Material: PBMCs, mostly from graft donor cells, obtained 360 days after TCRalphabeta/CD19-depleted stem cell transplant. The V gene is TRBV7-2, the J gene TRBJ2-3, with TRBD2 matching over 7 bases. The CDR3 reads CASRLAGRTYTQYF. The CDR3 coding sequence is TGTGCCAGCAGGTTAGCGGGCCGAACATATACGCAGTATTTT.